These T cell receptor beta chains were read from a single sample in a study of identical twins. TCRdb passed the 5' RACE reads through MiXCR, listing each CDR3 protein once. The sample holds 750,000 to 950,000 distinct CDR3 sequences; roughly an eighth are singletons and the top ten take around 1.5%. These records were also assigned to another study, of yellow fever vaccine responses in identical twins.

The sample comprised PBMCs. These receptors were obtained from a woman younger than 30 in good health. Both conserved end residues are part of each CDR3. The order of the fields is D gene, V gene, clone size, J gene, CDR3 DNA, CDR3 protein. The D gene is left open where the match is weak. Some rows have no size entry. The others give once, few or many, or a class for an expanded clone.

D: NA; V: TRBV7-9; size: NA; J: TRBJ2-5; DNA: TGTGCCAGCAGCTTATTAGGGGCTGGGGAGACCCAGTACTTC; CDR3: CASSLLGAGETQYF
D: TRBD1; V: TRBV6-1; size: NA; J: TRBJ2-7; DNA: TGTGCCAGCACCAGAAAGGGACAGGGGGGACGCGAGCAGTACTTC; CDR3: CASTRKGQGGREQYF
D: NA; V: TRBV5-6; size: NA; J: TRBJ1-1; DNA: TGTGCCAGCAGCTTGCGGGGGGCACTGACTGAAGCTTTCTTT; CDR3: CASSLRGALTEAFF
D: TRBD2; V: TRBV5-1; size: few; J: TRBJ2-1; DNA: TGCGCCAGCAGCCCACTAGCGGGAGCTCTTGGGGAGCAGTTCTTC; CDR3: CASSPLAGALGEQFF
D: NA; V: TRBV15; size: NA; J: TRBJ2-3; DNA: TGTGCCACCAGGACAAGCGGGACAGATACGCAGTATTTT; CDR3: CATRTSGTDTQYF
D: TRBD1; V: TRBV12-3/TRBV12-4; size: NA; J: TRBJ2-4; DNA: TGTGCCAGCAGTGACAGGACAGGGGGCCTTAACATTCAGTACTTC; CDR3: CASSDRTGGLNIQYF
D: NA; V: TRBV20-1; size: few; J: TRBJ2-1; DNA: TGCAGTGCTAGAGAACAGGGCAATGAGCAGTTCTTC; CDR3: CSAREQGNEQFF
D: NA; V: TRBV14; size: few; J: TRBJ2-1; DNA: TGTGCCAGCAGCCAAGATCGCAGGGGCGTGTTTCTTTACAATGAGCAGTTCTTC; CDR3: CASSQDRRGVFLYNEQFF
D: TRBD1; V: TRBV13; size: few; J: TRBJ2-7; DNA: TGTGCCAGCAGCCCTAGGGACAGGAGGAGCTACGAGCAGTACTTC; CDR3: CASSPRDRRSYEQYF
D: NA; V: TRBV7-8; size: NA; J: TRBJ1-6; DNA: TGTGCCAGCAGCTTTGGGGGAGGCTCCTATAATTCACCCCTCCACTTT; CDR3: CASSFGGGSYNSPLHF
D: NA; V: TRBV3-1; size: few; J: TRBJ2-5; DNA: TGTGCCAGCAGCCGAACGATCTGGGGACCTCAAGAGACCCAGTACTTC; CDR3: CASSRTIWGPQETQYF
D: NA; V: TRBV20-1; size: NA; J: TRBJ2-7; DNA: TGCAGTGCGGGGTCGTATAATTCCTACGAGCAGTACTTC; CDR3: CSAGSYNSYEQYF
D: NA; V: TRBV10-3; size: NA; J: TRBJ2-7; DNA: TGTGCCATCAGTGAGTCTAGGGCTTACGAGCAGTACTTC; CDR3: CAISESRAYEQYF
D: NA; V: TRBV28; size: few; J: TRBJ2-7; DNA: TGTGCCAGCAGTAGTCCCCAAATTTACTACGAGCAGTACTTC; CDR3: CASSSPQIYYEQYF
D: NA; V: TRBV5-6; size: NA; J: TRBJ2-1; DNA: TGTGCCAGCAGCACAAGACTTGGTTCAGGGATATACAATGAGCAGTTCTTC; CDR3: CASSTRLGSGIYNEQFF
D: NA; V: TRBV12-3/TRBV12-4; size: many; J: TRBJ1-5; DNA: TGTGCCAGCAGTTGGACAGAACGAAATCAGCCCCAGCATTTT; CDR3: CASSWTERNQPQHF
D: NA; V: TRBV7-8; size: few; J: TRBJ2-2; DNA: TGTGCCAGCAGCTTAACGGGCTCCATCACCGGGGAGCTGTTTTTT; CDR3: CASSLTGSITGELFF
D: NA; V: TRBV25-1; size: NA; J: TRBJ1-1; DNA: TGTGCCAGCAGTGAATGGGGGGGCACTGAAGCTTTCTTT; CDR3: CASSEWGGTEAFF
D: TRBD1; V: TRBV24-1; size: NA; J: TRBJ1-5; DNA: TGTGCCACCAGTGACCCCGGACAGGGAGACAATCAGCCCCAGCATTTT; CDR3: CATSDPGQGDNQPQHF
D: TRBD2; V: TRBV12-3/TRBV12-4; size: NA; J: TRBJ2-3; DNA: TGTGCCAGCAGTTTCAGAGGTAGCGGGGGGGCCAAAATCACAGATACGCAGTATTTT; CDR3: CASSFRGSGGAKITDTQYF
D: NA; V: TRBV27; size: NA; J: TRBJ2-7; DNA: TGTGCCAGCCGAGATTCGGGGGCGACCTACGAGCAGTACTTC; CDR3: CASRDSGATYEQYF
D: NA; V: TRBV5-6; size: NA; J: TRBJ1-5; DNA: TGTGCCAGCAGCTTGTTTTCCTCGGCAGGGGCTTTTCACACTCAGCCCCAGCATTTT; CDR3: CASSLFSSAGAFHTQPQHF
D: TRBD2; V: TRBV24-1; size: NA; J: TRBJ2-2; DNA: TGTGCCACCAGTTCTCCCGGGACTAGCGGGTTTCACGCGAACACCGGGGAGCTGTTTTTT; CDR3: CATSSPGTSGFHANTGELFF
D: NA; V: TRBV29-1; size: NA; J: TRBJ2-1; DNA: TGCAGCGTTGAAGAGTCAACCAGGGTGGCCAATGAGCAGTTCTTC; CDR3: CSVEESTRVANEQFF
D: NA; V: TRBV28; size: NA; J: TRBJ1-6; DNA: TGTGCCAGCCAGCAGTCCCCCGACTATAATTCACCCCTCCACTTT; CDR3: CASQQSPDYNSPLHF
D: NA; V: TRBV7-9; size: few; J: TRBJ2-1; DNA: TGTGCCAGCACCCCATCTCAGGGCAGTTACAATGAGCAGTTCTTC; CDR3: CASTPSQGSYNEQFF
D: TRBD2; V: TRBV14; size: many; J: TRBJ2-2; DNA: TGTGCCAGCAGCCCACTAGCGGGTAGAACCGGGGAGCTGTTTTTT; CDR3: CASSPLAGRTGELFF
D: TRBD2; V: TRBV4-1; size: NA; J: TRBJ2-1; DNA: TGCGCCAGCAGCCAAGGTACTAGCGGGGATGAGCAGTTCTTC; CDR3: CASSQGTSGDEQFF
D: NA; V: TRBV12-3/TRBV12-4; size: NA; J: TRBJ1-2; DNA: TGTGCCAGCAGTCCATTCGATTCGGGGGGCTATGGCTACACCTTC; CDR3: CASSPFDSGGYGYTF
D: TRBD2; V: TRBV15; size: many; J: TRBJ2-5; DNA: TGTGCCACCAGCCTAATCGGGGGGAGAGAGACCCAGTACTTC; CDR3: CATSLIGGRETQYF
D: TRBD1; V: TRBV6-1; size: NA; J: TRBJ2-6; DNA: TGTGCCAGCCTGGGACAGGGTCTGACCAACGTCCTGACTTTC; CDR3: CASLGQGLTNVLTF
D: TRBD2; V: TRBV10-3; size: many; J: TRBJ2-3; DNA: TGTGCCATCAGCGACGGGGGGGCTAGCAGAGATACGCAGTATTTT; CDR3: CAISDGGASRDTQYF
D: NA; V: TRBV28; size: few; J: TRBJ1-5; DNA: TGTGCCAGCAGTTGGGGTCTAGGTCAGCCCCAGCATTTT; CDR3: CASSWGLGQPQHF
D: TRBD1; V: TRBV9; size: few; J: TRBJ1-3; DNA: TGTGCCAGCAGCGCTACTCCAGCGGACAGGGGAAACACCATATATTTT; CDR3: CASSATPADRGNTIYF
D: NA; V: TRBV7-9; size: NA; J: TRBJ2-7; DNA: TGTGCCAGCAGCCGGGGGTTAGGCCGCTCCTACGAGCAGTACTTC; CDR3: CASSRGLGRSYEQYF
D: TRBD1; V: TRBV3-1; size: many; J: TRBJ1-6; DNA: TGTGCCAGCAGCTACGGACAGGATAATTCACCCCTCCACTTT; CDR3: CASSYGQDNSPLHF
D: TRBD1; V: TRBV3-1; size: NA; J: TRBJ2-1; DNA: TGTGCCAGCAGCCAAGTCTCCGGGACAGGGGCACTAAATTCCTACAATGAGCAGTTCTTC; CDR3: CASSQVSGTGALNSYNEQFF
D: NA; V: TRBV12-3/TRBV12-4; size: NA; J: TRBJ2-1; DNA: TGTGCCAGCAGTTTGGTCGTATGGGAAAAACCGGGACGCCGACAGTTCTTC; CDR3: CASSLVVWEKPGRRQFF
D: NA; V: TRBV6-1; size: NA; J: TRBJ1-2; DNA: TGTGCCAGCACTGACAGCCTATACTATGGCTACACCTTC; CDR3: CASTDSLYYGYTF
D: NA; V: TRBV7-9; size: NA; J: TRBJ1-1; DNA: TGTGCCAGCAGCGAGAGTCAGGGTATGAACACTGAAGCTTTCTTT; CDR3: CASSESQGMNTEAFF
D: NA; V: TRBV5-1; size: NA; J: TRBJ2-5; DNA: TGCGCCAGCAGCCAAAACGGACCTGGACGGGAGACCCAGTACTTC; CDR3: CASSQNGPGRETQYF
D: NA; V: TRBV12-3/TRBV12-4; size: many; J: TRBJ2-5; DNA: TGTGCCAGCAGTTTAATGGGGACCCAGTACTTC; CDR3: CASSLMGTQYF
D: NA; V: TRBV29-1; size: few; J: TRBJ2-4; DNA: TGCAGCGTTGGGGACACTCCCGACAACATTCAGTACTTC; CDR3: CSVGDTPDNIQYF
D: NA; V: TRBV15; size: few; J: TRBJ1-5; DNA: TGTGCCACCAGCAGCCTGGGGACGAGCAATCAGCCCCAGCATTTT; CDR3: CATSSLGTSNQPQHF
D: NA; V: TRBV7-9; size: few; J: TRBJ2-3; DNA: TGTGCCAGCAGCTTATACCCTAGCTCAGATACGCAGTATTTT; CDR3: CASSLYPSSDTQYF
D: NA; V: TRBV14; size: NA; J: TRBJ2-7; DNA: TGTGCCAGCAGCCAAGCGGCAGAGCAGTACTTC; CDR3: CASSQAAEQYF
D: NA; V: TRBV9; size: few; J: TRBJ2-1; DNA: TGTGCCAGCAGCGTAGAATGGAGCTCCTACAATGAGCAGTTCTTC; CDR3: CASSVEWSSYNEQFF